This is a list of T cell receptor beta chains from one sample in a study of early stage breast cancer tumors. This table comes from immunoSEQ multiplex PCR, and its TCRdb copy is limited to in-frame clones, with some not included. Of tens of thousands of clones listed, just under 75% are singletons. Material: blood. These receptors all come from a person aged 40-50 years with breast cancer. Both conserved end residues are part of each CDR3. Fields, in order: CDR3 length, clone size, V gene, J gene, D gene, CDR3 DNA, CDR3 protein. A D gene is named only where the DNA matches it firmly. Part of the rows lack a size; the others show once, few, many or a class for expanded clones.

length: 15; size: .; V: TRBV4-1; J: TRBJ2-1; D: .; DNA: TGCGCCAGCAGCCAACGGGGGAGCTCCTACAATGAGCAGTTCTTC; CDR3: CASSQRGSSYNEQFF
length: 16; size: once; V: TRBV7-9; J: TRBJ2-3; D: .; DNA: TGTGCCAGCAGCCCTACCGACGGAGGGGGCACAGATACGCAGTATTTT; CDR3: CASSPTDGGGTDTQYF
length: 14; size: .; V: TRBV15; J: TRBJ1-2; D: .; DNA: TGTGCCACCAGCAGATTCGAGGGGAACTATGGCTACACCTTC; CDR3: CATSRFEGNYGYTF
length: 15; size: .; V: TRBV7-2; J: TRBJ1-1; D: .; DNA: TGTGCCAGCAGCCCCACCCCGGGTCAGTCCTTTGAAGCTTTCTTT; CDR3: CASSPTPGQSFEAFF
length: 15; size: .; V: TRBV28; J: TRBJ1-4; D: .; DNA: TGTGCCAGCAGTTCGTGGATAATGGGGGGAGAAAAACTGTTTTTT; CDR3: CASSSWIMGGEKLFF
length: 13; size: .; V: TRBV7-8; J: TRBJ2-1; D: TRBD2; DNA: TGTGCCAGCAGCCGTACTAGCGGGAGCGAGCAGTTCTTC; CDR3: CASSRTSGSEQFF
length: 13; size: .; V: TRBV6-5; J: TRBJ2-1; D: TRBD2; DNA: TGTGCCAGCAGCAAGCGGGGCGAGTATGAGCAGTTCTTC; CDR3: CASSKRGEYEQFF
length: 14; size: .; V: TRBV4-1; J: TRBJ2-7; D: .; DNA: TGCGCCAGCAGCTTAAGGGTGATCAACTACGAGCAGTACTTC; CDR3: CASSLRVINYEQYF
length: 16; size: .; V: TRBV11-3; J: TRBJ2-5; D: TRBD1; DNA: TGTGCCAGCAGCCAGGCCGGGACAGGGGGTATAGAGACCCAGTACTTC; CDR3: CASSQAGTGGIETQYF
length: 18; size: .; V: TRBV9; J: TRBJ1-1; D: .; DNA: TGTGCCAGCAGCGAGGGAGGGGGGATTGTGCGAGGAGCGGCTGAAGCTTTCTTT; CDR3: CASSEGGGIVRGAAEAFF
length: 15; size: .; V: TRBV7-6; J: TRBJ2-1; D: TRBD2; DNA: TGTGCCAGCAGCCCGAGACTAGCGGGAGCCTCCGAGCAGTTCTTC; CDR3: CASSPRLAGASEQFF
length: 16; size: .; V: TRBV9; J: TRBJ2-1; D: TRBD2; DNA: TGTGCCAGCAACCGTATAGGGGCTAGCGGGGCAAATGAGCAGTTCTTC; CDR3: CASNRIGASGANEQFF
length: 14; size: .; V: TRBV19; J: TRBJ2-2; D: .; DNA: TGTGCCAGTAGTATACGGGAGTGGGCCGGGGAGCTGTTTTTT; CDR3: CASSIREWAGELFF
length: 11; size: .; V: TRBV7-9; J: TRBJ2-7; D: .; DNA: TGTGCCAGCGGGCAGACCTACGAGCAGTACTTC; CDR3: CASGQTYEQYF
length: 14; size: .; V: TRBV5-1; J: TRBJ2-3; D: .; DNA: TGCGCCAGCAGCTTGGAGAGTAGCACAGATACGCAGTATTTT; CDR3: CASSLESSTDTQYF
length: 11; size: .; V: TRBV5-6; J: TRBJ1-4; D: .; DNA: TGTGCCAGCAGCTCCGGTGAAAAACTGTTTTTT; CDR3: CASSSGEKLFF
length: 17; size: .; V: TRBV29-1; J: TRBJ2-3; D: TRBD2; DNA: TGCAGCGTTCAACCCCTCCGGACTAGCGGAAGCACAGATACGCAGTATTTT; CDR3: CSVQPLRTSGSTDTQYF
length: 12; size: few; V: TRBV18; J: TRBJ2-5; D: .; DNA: TGTGCCAGCTCACCAGGGGAAGAGACCCAGTACTTC; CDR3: CASSPGEETQYF
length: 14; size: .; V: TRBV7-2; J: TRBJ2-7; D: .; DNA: TGTGCCAGCAGCTTATCGCGTCAGGGTAACGAGCAGTACTTC; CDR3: CASSLSRQGNEQYF
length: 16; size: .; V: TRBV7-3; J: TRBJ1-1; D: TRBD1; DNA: TGTGCCAGCAGCTTATGGGAAGGGGGCCGGAACACTGAAGCTTTCTTT; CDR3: CASSLWEGGRNTEAFF
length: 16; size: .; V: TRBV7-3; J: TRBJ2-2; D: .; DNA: TGTGCCAGCAGCCCGGTCGCGGGTTTGGGCACCGGGGAGCTGTTTTTT; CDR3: CASSPVAGLGTGELFF
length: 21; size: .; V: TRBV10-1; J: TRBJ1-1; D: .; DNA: TGCGCCAGCAGCACCGAGGGGGTTGTAGCACTCGATCCCCGATTGAACACTGAAGCTTTCTTT; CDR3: CASSTEGVVALDPRLNTEAFF
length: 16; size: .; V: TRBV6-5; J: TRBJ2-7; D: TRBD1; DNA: TGTGCCAGCAGTTCTTGGACAGGGGGGCCCCCTTACGAGCAGTACTTC; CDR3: CASSSWTGGPPYEQYF
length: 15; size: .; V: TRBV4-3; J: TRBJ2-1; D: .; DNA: TGCGCCAGCAGCCAGATAACAGGGGAGGGTGATGAGCAGTTCTTC; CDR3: CASSQITGEGDEQFF